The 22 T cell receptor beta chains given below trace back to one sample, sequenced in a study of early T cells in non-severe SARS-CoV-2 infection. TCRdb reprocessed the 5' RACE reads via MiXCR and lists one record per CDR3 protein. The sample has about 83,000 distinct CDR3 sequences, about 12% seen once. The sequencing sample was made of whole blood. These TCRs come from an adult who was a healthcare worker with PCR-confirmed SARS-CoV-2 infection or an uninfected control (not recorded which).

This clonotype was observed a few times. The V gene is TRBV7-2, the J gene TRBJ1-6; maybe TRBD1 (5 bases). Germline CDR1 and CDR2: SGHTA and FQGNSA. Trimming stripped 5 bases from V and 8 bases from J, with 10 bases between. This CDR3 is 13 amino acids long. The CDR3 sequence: CASSPGGYSPLHF. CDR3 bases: TGTGCCAGCAGCCCTGGGGGGTATTCACCCCTCCACTTT.

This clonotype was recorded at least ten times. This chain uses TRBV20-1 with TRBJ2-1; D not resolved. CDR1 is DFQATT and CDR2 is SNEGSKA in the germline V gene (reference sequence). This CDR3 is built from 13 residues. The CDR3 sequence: CSPFVVANNEQFF. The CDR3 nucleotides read TGCAGCCCTTTCGTTGTCGCCAACAATGAGCAGTTCTTC.

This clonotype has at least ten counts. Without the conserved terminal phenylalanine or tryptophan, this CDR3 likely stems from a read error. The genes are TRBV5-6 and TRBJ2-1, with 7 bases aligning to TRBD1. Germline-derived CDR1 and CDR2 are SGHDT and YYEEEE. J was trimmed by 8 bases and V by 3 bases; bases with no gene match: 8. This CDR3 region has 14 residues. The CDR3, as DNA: TGTGCCAGCAGCTCGACAGGGAGAATCGATGAGCAGTTCTCC. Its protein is CASSSTGRIDEQFS.

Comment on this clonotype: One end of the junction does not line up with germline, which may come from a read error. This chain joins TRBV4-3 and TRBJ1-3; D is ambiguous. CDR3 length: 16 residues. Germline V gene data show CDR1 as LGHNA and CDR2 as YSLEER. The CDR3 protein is CASSQGSTGSGNTIHF. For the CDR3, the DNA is TGCGCCAGCAGCCAAGGATCGACCGGCTCTGGAAACACCATACATTTT.

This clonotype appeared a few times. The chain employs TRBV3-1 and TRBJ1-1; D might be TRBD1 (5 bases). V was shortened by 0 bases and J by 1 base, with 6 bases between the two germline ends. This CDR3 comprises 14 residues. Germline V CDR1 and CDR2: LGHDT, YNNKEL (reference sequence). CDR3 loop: CASSQEDRNTEAFF. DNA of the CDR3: TGTGCCAGCAGCCAAGAAGACAGGAACACTGAAGCTTTCTTT.

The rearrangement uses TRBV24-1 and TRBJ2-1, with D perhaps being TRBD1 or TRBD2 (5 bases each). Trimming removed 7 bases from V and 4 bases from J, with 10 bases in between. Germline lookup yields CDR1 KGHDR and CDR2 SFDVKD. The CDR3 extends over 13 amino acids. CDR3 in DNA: TGTGCCACCAGATGGGACCCATACAATGAGCAGTTCTTC. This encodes CATRWDPYNEQFF.

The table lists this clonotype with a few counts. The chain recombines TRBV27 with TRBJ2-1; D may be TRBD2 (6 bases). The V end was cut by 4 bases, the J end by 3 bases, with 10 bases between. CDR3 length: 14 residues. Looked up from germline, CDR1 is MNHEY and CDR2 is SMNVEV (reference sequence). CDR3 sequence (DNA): TGTGCCAGCAGTTCAACGGAGGGCTACAATGAGCAGTTCTTC. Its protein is CASSSTEGYNEQFF.

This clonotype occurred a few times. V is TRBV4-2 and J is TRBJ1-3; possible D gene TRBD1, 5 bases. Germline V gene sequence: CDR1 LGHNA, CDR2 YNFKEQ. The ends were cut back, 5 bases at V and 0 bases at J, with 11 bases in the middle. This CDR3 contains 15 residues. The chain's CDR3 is CASSYPGLSGNTIYF. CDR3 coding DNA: TGTGCCAGCAGCTACCCGGGGCTCTCTGGAAACACCATATATTTT.

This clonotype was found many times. The CDR3 bases are TGTGCCAGCAGTGTGATCAGGACCGAGCAGTACTTC. It yields the protein CASSVIRTEQYF. This sequence joins TRBV2 and TRBJ2-7; D unresolved. In germline, CDR1 is SNHLY, CDR2 FYNNEI. The CDR3 totals 12 residues. V was shortened by 4 bases and J by 6 bases, with 10 bases between the two germline ends.

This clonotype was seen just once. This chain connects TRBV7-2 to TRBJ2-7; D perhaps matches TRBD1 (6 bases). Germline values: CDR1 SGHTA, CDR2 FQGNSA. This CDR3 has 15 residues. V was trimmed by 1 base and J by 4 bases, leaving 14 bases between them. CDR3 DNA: TGTGCCAGCAGCTTAGTACCAGGGGCGCGGTACGAGCAGTACTTC. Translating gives CASSLVPGARYEQYF.

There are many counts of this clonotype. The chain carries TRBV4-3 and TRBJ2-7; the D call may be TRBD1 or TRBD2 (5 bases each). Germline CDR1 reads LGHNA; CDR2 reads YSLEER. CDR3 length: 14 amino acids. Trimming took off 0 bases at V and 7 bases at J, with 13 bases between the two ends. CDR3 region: CASSQDWDPREQYF. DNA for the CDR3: TGCGCCAGCAGCCAAGATTGGGACCCGAGGGAGCAGTACTTC.

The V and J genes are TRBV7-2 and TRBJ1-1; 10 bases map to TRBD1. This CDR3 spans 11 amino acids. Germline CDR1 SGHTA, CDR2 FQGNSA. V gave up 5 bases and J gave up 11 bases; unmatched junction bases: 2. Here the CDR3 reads CASSLGQGAFF. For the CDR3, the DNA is TGTGCCAGCAGCCTGGGACAGGGGGCTTTCTTT.

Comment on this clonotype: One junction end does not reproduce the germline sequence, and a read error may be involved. For the CDR3, the DNA is TGTGCTAGCAGCCGAGACTTTCCCCTTAGCAATCAGCCCCAGCATTTT. Amino acid sequence: CASSRDFPLSNQPQHF. This chain connects TRBV12-3 or TRBV12-4 to TRBJ1-5; no firm D call. This CDR3 region has 16 residues.

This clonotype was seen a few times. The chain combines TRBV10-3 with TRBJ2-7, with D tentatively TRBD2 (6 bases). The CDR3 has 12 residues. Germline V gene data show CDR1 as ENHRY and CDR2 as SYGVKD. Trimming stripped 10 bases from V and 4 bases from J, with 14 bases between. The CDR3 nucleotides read TGTGCCACCAACGGCGGGAAGTACGAGCAGTACTTC. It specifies CATNGGKYEQYF.

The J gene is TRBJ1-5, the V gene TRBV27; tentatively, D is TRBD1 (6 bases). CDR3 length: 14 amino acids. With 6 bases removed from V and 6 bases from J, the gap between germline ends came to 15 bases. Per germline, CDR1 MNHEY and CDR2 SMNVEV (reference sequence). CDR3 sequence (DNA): TGTGCCAGCAGCAGAAACAGGGAGGGTCAGCCCCAGCATTTT. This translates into CASSRNREGQPQHF.

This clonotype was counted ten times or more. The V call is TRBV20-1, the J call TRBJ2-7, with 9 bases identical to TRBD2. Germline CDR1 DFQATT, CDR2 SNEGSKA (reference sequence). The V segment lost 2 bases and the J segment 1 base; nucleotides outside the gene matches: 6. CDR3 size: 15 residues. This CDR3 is CSARLIAGESYEQYF. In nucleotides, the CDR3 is TGCAGTGCTAGACTAATAGCGGGAGAGTCCTACGAGCAGTACTTC.

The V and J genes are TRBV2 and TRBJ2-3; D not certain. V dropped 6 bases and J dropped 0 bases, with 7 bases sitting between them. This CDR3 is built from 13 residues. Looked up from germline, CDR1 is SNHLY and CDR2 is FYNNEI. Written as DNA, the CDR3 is TGTGCCAGCAGGCCGGACAGCACAGATACGCAGTATTTT. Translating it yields CASRPDSTDTQYF. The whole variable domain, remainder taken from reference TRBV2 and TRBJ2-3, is EPEVTQTPSHQVTQMGQEVILRCVPISNHLYFYWYRQILGQKVEFLVSFYNNEISEKSEIFDDQFSVERPDGSNFTLKIRSTKLEDSAMYFCASRPDSTDTQYFGPGTRLTVL.

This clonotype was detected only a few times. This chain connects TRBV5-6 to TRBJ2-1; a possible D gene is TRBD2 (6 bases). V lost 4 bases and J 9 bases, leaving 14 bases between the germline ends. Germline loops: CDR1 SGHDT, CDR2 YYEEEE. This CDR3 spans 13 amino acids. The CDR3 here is CASSLLARGEQFF. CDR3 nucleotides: TGTGCCAGCAGCCTGCTAGCGAGGGGTGAGCAGTTCTTC.

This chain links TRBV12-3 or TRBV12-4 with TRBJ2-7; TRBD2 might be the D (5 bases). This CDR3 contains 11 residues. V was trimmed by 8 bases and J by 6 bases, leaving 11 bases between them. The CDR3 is CASGLLGEQYF. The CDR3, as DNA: TGTGCCAGCGGACTCTTGGGCGAGCAGTACTTC.

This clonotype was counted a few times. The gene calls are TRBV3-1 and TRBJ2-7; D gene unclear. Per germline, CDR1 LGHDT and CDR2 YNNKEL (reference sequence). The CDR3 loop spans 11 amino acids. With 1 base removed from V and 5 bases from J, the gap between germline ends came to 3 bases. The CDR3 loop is CASSQVHEQYF. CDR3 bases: TGTGCCAGCAGCCAAGTCCACGAGCAGTACTTC.

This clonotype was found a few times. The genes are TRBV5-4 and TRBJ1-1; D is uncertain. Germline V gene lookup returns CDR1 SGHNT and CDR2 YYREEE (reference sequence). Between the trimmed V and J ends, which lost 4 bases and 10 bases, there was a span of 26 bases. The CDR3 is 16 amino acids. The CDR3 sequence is CASSPGPGDKMIIAFF. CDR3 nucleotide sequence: TGTGCCAGCAGCCCAGGACCGGGCGACAAAATGATCATAGCTTTCTTT. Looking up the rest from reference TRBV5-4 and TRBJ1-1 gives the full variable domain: ETGVTQSPTHLIKTRGQQVTLRCSSQSGHNTVSWYQQALGQGPQFIFQYYREEENGRGNFPPRFSGLQFPNYSSELNVNALELDDSALYLCASSPGPGDKMIIAFFGQGTRLTVV.

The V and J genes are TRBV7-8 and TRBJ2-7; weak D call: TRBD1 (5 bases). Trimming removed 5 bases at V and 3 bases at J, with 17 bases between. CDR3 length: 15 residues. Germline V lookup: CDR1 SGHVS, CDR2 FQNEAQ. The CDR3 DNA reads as TGTGCCAGCAGCGGACAACCCGGACCATACTACGAGCAGTACTTC. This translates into CASSGQPGPYYEQYF. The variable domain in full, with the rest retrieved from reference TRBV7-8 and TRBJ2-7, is GAGVSQSPRYKVAKRGQDVALRCDPISGHVSLFWYQQALGQGPEFLTYFQNEAQLDKSGLPSDRFFAERPEGSVSTLKIQRTQQEDSAVYLCASSGQPGPYYEQYFGPGTRLTVT.